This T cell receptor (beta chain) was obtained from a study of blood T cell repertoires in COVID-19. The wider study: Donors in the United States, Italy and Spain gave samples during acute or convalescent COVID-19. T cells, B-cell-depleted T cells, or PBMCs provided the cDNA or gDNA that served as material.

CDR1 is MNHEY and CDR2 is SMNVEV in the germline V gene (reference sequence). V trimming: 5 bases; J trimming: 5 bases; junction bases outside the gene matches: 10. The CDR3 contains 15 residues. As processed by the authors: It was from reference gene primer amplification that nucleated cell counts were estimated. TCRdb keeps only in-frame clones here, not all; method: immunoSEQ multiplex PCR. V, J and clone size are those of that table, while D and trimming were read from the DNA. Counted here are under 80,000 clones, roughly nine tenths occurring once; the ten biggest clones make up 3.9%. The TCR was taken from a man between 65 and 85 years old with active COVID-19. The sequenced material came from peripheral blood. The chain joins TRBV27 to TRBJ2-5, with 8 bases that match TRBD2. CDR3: CASSTALAAEETQYF. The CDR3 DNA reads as TGTGCCAGCAGTACAGCACTAGCGGCAGAGGAGACCCAGTACTTC.